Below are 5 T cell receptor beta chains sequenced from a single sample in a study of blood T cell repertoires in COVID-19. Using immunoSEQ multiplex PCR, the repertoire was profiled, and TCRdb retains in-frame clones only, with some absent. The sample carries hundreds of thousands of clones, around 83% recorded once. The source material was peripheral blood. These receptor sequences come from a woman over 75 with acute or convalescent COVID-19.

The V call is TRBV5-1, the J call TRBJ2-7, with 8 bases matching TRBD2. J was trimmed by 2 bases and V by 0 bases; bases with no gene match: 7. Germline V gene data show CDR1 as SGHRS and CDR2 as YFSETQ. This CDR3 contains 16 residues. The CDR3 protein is CASSLATAGAPYEQYF. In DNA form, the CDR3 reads TGCGCCAGCAGCTTGGCCACAGCGGGGGCCCCCTACGAGCAGTACTTC.

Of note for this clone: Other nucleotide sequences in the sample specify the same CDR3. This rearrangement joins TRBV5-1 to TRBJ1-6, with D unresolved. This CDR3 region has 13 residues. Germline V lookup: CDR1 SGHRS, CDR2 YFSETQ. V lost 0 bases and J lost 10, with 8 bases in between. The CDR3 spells CASSLGEGSPLHF. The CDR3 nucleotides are TGCGCCAGCAGCTTGGGCGAGGGATCACCCCTCCACTTT.

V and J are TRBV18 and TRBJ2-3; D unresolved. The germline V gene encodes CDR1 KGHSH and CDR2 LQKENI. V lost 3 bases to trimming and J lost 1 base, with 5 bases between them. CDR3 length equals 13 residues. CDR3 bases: TGTGCCAGCTCACCGGCGGGCACAGATACGCAGTATTTT. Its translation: CASSPAGTDTQYF.

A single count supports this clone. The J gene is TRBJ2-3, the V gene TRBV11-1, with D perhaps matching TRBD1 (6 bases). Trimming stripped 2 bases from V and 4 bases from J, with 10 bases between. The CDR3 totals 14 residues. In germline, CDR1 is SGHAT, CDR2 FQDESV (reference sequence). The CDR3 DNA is TGTGCCAGCAGCTTATTTAAGGGGGCAGATACGCAGTATTTT. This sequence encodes CASSLFKGADTQYF.

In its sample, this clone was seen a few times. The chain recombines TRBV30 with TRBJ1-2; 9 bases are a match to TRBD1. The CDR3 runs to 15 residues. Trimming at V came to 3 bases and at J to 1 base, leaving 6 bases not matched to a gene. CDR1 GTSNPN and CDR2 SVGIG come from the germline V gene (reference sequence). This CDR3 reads CAWRQGATVNYGYTF. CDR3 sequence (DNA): TGTGCCTGGAGACAGGGGGCCACTGTTAACTATGGCTACACCTTC.